The 13 T cell receptor beta chains below all came from one sample that was sequenced in a study of regulatory T cells in long-lasting Graves disease. CDR3 regions were amplified by Arm-PCR using iRepertoire HTBI primers to build TCR beta libraries. TCRdb re-called the multiplex PCR reads with MiXCR, one entry per CDR3 protein. There are 350,000 to 500,000 distinct CDR3 sequences in the sample; over 15% occur only once, and about 25% lies in the top ten. The time point denotes: newly diagnosed GD, antithyroid drugs for less than 3 months. Isolated PBMC RNA provided the starting material for the TCR library. This sample was also put to use in a study of T cells in Graves' hyperthyroidism and ophthalmopathy.

The specimen was peripheral blood mononuclear cells (PBMCs), collected at new diagnosis, from a patient treated with antithyroid drugs. The receptors come from a woman aged 18-30 years with Graves disease.

This clonotype was found a few times. A single base separates this from a much larger clone, so it may be a read error. This chain uses TRBV7-2 with TRBJ2-3, with 9 bases matching TRBD2. This CDR3 comprises 17 residues. Trimming at V came to 2 bases and at J to 8 bases, leaving 14 bases not matched to a gene. CDR1 SGHTA and CDR2 FQGNSA come from the germline V gene. CDR3 sequence reads: CASSLMSASGTISTQYF. For the CDR3, the DNA is TGTGCCAGCAGCTTAATGTCGGCTAGCGGGACTATTAGTACGCAGTATTTT.

V is TRBV6-5 and J is TRBJ2-2; 9 nucleotides line up with TRBD1. With 0 bases clipped from V and 6 bases from J, the junction kept 5 bases outside the gene matches. The length of the CDR3 is 16 residues. Germline V CDR1 and CDR2: MNHEY, SVGAGI. Here the CDR3 DNA reads TGTGCCAGCAGTTACTCCGGGACAGGGCGCCCCGGGGAGCTGTTTTTT. Translated: CASSYSGTGRPGELFF.

The genes are TRBV6-2 or TRBV6-3 and TRBJ1-5; D may be TRBD1 (5 bases). The germline V gene has CDR1 MNHEY and CDR2 SVGEGT. Trimming removed 5 bases from V and 6 bases from J, with 11 bases in between. The CDR3 has 13 residues. The CDR3 here is CASSTAGFQPQHF. CDR3 nucleotide sequence: TGTGCCAGCAGTACCGCAGGGTTTCAGCCCCAGCATTTT.

CDR3 coding DNA: TGTGCCAGCGGGACAGGACCTGGAAACACCATATATTTT. Its translation: CASGTGPGNTIYF. This chain uses TRBV27 with TRBJ1-3; 8 nucleotides match TRBD1. The V and J ends lost 8 bases and 2 bases, in that order; junction bases with no gene match: 2. The CDR3 covers 13 residues. Germline-derived CDR1 and CDR2 are MNHEY and SMNVEV (reference sequence).

This chain joins TRBV12-3 or TRBV12-4 and TRBJ2-1; D is undetermined. The CDR3 consists of 15 residues. Trimming took 3 bases from V and 1 from J, leaving 10 bases between them. CDR3 nucleotide sequence: TGTGCCAGCAGTTTGTGGGGAATATCCTACAATGAGCAGTTCTTC. This encodes CASSLWGISYNEQFF.

This clonotype showed up many times. The chain combines TRBV2 with TRBJ2-6, with no clear D. The CDR3 is 15 residues long. Germline CDR1 SNHLY, CDR2 FYNNEI. V was clipped by 3 bases and J by 0 bases, with 6 bases between them. The DNA for the CDR3 is TGTGCCAGCAGTGACTGGGGCTCTGGGGCCAACGTCCTGACTTTC. Amino acid sequence: CASSDWGSGANVLTF. Based on the CDR3 plus reference TRBV2 and TRBJ2-6, the full variable domain is EPEVTQTPSHQVTQMGQEVILRCVPISNHLYFYWYRQILGQKVEFLVSFYNNEISEKSEIFDDQFSVERPDGSNFTLKIRSTKLEDSAMYFCASSDWGSGANVLTFGAGSRLTVL.

In this sample, this clonotype turned up once. The genes are TRBV6-9 and TRBJ1-1; TRBD1 matches 10 bases. V lost 4 bases to trimming and J lost 1 base; unmatched junction nucleotides: 3. The germline V gene has CDR1 MNHGY and CDR2 SVAAGI. The CDR3 consists of 15 residues. The CDR3 DNA reads TGTGCCAGCAGTTTGACAGGGGGCACGAACACTGAAGCTTTCTTT. Translating gives CASSLTGGTNTEAFF.

The CDR3 spells CASSQYRGFGTEEGNEQFF. Here the CDR3 DNA reads TGTGCCAGCAGCCAATATCGGGGGTTCGGGACAGAGGAGGGCAATGAGCAGTTCTTC. The V gene is TRBV14, the J gene TRBJ2-1; TRBD1 might be the D (7 bases). V gave up 2 bases and J gave up 6 bases, with 26 bases separating them. Germline loops: CDR1 SGHDN, CDR2 FVKESK. There are 19 residues in the CDR3.

The chain links TRBV11-1 to TRBJ2-5; 9 bases are shared with TRBD1. The assigned J gene may be wrong: the sequence end matches TRBJ2-1 better. The CDR3 runs 14 residues. Germline lookup yields CDR1 SGHAT and CDR2 FQDESV (reference sequence). CDR3 in amino acids: CANTGTGHHNEQFF. The DNA of the CDR3 is TGTGCCAACACCGGGACAGGGCACCACAATGAGCAGTTCTTC.

Only a few counts were recorded for this clonotype. The V and J genes are TRBV20-1 and TRBJ2-1; 12 bases line up with TRBD2. The V and J ends lost 6 bases and 16 bases, in that order; junction bases with no gene match: 7. Looked up from germline, CDR1 is DFQATT and CDR2 is SNEGSKA (reference sequence). This CDR3 is built from 11 residues. In DNA form, the CDR3 reads TGCAGTGCCTTGACTAGCGGGAGTCTATTCTTC. It is translated as CSALTSGSLFF.

The chain uses TRBV20-1 and TRBJ2-1; 10 bases match TRBD2. Trimming cost V 0 bases and J 1 base; bases outside gene matches: 12. Germline CDR1 is DFQATT and CDR2 is SNEGSKA (reference sequence). The CDR3 consists of 19 residues. The CDR3 protein is CSARDYSTTSGISYNEQFF. For the CDR3, the DNA is TGCAGTGCTAGAGATTATTCCACAACTAGCGGGATATCCTACAATGAGCAGTTCTTC.

This clonotype has just a few counts. The CDR3 bases are TGTGCCAGCAGTTACGGGCAGCGTTACAATGAGCAGTTCTTC. Protein sequence: CASSYGQRYNEQFF. The J gene is TRBJ2-1, the V gene TRBV6-2 or TRBV6-3; D gene unclear. This CDR3 contains 14 residues. Between the trimmed V and J ends, which lost 2 bases and 4 bases, there was a span of 9 bases. Germline CDR1 is MNHEY and CDR2 is SVGEGT.

This clonotype was recorded many times. This chain connects TRBV6-2 or TRBV6-3 to TRBJ2-1; TRBD2 aligns across 8 bases. The germline V gene has CDR1 MNHEY and CDR2 SVGEGT. The CDR3 covers 17 residues. Unmatched junction bases numbered 10, after V lost 0 bases and J lost 6 bases. The CDR3 reads CASSYSAGGGQFNEQFF. CDR3 nucleotides: TGTGCCAGCAGTTACTCCGCGGGGGGCGGACAGTTCAATGAGCAGTTCTTC.